This T cell receptor (beta chain) is drawn from a study of CD8 T cells in Susac syndrome. Overall study findings and caveats: Individuals included in the TCR sequencing and HLA analysis were acknowledged by the study to be relatively few in number.

Germline V CDR1 and CDR2: MNHEY, SMNVEV (reference sequence). The length of the CDR3 is 16 residues. Trimming cost V 1 base and J 4 bases, with 16 bases left between them. RNA amounts of roughly 0.5 to 1 ug underwent reverse transcription with random hexamers. An immunoSEQ multiplex PCR generated amplified TCR beta CDR3 products spanning 54 Vbeta and 13 Jbeta. One entry per CDR3 protein results from TCRdb running MiXCR on the immunoSEQ multiplex PCR reads. The table has roughly 50,000 distinct CDR3 sequences, under 95% seen once; the top ten hold approximately 0.53%. As regards this clonotype: What it recognizes is unknown.

Sequencing of TCR beta was performed on blood CD8+ and CD4+ T cells. In contrast to the negatively isolated CD8+ and CD4+ T cells, TEMRA cells were FACS-enriched. The V and J genes are TRBV27 and TRBJ1-1; possible D gene TRBD1, 6 bases. The sample was CD8+ T cells from PBMCs. The clonotype was recovered from a human donor in good health. The DNA of the CDR3 is TGTGCCAGCAGTTTATTCGGCCTGGGGGCCAGCACTGAAGCTTTCTTT. It codes for CASSLFGLGASTEAFF.